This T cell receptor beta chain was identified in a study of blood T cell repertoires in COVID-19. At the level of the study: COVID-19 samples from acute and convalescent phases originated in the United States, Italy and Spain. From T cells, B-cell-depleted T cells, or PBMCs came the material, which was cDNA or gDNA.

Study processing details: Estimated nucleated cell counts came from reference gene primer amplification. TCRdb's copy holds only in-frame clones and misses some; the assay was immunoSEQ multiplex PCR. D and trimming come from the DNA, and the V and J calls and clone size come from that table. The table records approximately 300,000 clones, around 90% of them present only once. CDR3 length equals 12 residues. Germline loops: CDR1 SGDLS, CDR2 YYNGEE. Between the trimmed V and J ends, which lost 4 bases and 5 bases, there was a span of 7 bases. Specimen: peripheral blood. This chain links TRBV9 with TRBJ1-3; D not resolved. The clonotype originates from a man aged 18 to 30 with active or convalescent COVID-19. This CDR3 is CASSPSRNTIYF. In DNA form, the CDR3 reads TGTGCCAGCAGCCCAAGCCGAAACACCATATATTTT.